This T cell receptor (beta chain) is drawn from a study of graft-versus-host responses after intestinal transplantation. Study-wide points: Early post-transplant falls in HvG clones accompanied the peak levels of circulating GvH clones. Where graft-donor T cell macrochimerism was present, patients had high graft-versus-host to host-versus-graft clonal ratios in allografts. The authors found GvH clones in recipient marrow, some appearing first in ileum or blood.

From germline, CDR1 is SGHDT and CDR2 YYEEEE. The CDR3 covers 15 residues. V lost 2 bases, J lost 7 bases, and 18 bases lay in between. Clones were sequenced by immunoSEQ multiplex PCR, and TCRdb holds only the in-frame ones, with some missing. The repertoire includes nearly 110,000 clones, roughly 86% of them detected once, and around 0.73% sits in the top ten. Points on this clone: Its antigen is not identified.

This receptor was identified in a human donor who was the organ donor for an intestinal transplant. The genes are TRBV5-6 and TRBJ1-2, with TRBD1 as a possible D gene (6 bases). This sample comprised unstimulated CD4+ T cells sorted from spleen or lymph node cells, obtained before transplant. The CDR3 sequence is CASSLVSGAARGYTF. CDR3 DNA: TGTGCCAGCAGCTTAGTTTCAGGGGCGGCCCGTGGCTACACCTTC. Together with reference TRBV5-6 and TRBJ1-2, the CDR3 gives the full variable domain: DAGVTQSPTHLIKTRGQQVTLRCSPKSGHDTVSWYQQALGQGPQFIFQYYEEEERQRGNFPDRFSGHQFPNYSSELNVNALLLGDSALYLCASSLVSGAARGYTFGSGTRLTVV.